This T cell receptor (beta chain) was captured by sequencing in a study of neurological immune-mediated disorders. General study points: Phylogenetically, 18 of 34 multiple sclerosis patients' repertoires fell into one related-CDR3 cluster, a possible signature.

Germline V gene data show CDR1 as DFQATT and CDR2 as SNEGSKA (reference sequence). Trimming left V 4 bases short and J 3 bases short, with 7 bases between. The CDR3 is 12 amino acids. A word on this clonotype: Its antigen is unidentified. Since a much larger clone is just one base distant, this may be a read error.

MiXCR, applied by TCRdb to the 5' RACE reads, yields one record per CDR3 protein. Here the sample spans fewer than 65,000 distinct CDR3 sequences, more than 4% being singletons. This sequence joins TRBV20-1 and TRBJ2-1; D ambiguous. Sequencing was done on a sample of PBMCs. The TCR originated in a man in his forties or fifties with multiple sclerosis. CDR3 nucleotide sequence: TGCAGTGCTAAACGCCGCTACAATGAGCAGTTCTTC. Translation gives CSAKRRYNEQFF.